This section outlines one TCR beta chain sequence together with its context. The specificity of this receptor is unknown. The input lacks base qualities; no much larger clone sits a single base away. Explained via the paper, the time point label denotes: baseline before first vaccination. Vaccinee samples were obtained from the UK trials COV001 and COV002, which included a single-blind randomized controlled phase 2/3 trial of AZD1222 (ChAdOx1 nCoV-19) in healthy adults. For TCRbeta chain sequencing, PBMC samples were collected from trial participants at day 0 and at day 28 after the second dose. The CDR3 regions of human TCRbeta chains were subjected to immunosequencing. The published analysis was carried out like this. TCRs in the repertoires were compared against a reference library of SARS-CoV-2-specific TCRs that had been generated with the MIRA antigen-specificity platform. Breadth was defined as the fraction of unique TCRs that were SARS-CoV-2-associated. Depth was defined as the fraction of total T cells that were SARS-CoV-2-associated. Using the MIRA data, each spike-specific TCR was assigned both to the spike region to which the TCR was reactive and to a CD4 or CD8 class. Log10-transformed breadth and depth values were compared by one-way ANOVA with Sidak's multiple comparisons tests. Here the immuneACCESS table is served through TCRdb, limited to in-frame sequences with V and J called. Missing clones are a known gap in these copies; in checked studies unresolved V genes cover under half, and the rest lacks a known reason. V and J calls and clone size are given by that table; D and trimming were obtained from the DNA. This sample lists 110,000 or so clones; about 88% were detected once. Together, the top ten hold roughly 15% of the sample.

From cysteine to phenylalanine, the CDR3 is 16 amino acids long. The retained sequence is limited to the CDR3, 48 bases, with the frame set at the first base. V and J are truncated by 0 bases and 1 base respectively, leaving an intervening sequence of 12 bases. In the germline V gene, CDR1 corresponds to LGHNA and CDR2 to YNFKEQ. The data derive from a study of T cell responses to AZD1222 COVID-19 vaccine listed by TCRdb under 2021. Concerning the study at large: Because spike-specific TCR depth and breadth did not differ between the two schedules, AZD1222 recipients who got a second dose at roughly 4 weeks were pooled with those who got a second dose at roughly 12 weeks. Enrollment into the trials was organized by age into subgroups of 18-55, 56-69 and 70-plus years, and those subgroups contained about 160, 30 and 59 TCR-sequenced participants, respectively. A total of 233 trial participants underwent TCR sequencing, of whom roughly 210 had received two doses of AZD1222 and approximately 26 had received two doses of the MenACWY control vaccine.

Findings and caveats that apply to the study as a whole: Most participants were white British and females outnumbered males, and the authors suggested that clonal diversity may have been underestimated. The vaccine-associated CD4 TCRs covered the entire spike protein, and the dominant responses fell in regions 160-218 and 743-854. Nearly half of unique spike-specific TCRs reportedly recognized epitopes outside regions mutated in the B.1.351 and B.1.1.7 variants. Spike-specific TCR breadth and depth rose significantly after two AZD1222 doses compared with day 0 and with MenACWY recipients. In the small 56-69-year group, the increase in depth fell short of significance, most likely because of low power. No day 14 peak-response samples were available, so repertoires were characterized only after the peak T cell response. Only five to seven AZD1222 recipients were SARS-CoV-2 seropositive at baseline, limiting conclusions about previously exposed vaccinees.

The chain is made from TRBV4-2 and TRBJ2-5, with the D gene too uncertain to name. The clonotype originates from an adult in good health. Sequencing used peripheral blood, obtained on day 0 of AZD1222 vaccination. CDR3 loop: CASSQDGHLVQETQYF. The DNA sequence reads TGTGCCAGCAGCCAAGATGGGCACCTGGTCCAAGAGACCCAGTACTTC.